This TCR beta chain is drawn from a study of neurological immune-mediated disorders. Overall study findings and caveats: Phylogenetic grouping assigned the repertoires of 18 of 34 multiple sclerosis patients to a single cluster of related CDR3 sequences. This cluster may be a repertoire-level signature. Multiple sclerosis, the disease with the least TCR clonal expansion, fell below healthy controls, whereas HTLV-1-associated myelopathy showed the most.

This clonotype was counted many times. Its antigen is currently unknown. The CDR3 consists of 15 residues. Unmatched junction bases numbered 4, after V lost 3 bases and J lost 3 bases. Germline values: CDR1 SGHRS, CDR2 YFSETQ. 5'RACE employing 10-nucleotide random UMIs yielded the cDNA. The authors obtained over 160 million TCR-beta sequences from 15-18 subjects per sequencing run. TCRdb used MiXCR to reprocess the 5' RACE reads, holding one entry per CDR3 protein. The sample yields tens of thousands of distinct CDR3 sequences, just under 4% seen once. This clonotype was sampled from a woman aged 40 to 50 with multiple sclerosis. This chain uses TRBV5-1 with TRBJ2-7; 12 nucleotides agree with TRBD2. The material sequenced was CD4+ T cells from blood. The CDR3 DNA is TGCGCCAGCAGCTGGACTAGCGGGGAGTACTACGAGCAGTACTTC. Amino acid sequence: CASSWTSGEYYEQYF.